This T cell receptor (beta chain) came from a study of T cell repertoires in cytomegalovirus infection. Study in general: Public TCR beta signatures provided an indication of both CMV infection and a matching HLA type. General study points: Summed public TCR beta family frequency identified CMV carriers bearing the relevant HLA. Dominant in the ex vivo response were TCR beta clonotypes restricted by HLA-C and specific for CMV.

This clonotype was detected only a few times. Its specificity is unknown. The CDR3 runs to 15 residues. J lost 4 bases, V lost 5 bases, and 7 bases had no gene match. From germline, CDR1 is MNHEY and CDR2 SMNVEV (reference sequence). TCRdb reprocessed the reads via MiXCR and lists one record per CDR3 protein. Among approximately 700,000 distinct CDR3 sequences listed, about a third were seen once. This chain connects TRBV27 to TRBJ1-3; 8 positions match TRBD1. The TCR originated in a human donor in good health (CMV status not recorded). Some clones in this sample may be carry-over from other donors' samples. Input material: PBMCs. DNA of the CDR3: TGTGCCAGCAGTCCTCGGACAGGGCGAGGAAACACCATATATTTT. Translating it yields CASSPRTGRGNTIYF.